This is a list of T cell receptor beta chains from one sample in a study of spatial heterogeneity in lung cancer. TCRdb independently ran MiXCR on the 5' RACE reads; one entry per CDR3 protein. This sample has about 52,000 distinct CDR3 sequences, with 7.4% found just once. This specimen consisted of PBMCs, obtained at follow-up. The source is a female donor with early-stage non-small cell lung cancer. CDR3s include the opening cysteine and the closing phenylalanine or tryptophan. Fields, in order: V gene, D gene, clone size, J gene, CDR3 length, CDR3 protein, CDR3 DNA. The D gene is left open where the match is weak. The size of a clone is reported for some rows only, either as once, few or many, or as a class for expanded clones.

TRBV20-1,.,few,TRBJ1-2,17,CSARDGARDPGDYGYTF,TGCAGTGCTAGAGATGGGGCCCGAGATCCGGGCGACTATGGCTACACCTTC
TRBV5-1,.,.,TRBJ1-5,13,CASSFLPREPQHF,TGCGCCAGCAGCTTTCTCCCAAGGGAGCCCCAGCATTTT
TRBV9,.,.,TRBJ2-5,13,CASSVGDYETQYF,TGTGCCAGCAGCGTAGGTGACTATGAGACCCAGTACTTC
TRBV7-8,.,few,TRBJ2-3,17,CASSLVGVSGSTDTQYF,TGTGCCAGCAGCTTAGTTGGTGTGTCTGGGAGCACAGATACGCAGTATTTT
TRBV18,.,many,TRBJ2-5,13,CASSPTQRETQYF,TGTGCCAGCTCACCCACCCAGAGAGAGACCCAGTACTTC
TRBV5-1,.,.,TRBJ1-4,15,CASSFTGAHNEKLFF,TGCGCCAGCAGCTTCACGGGGGCGCATAATGAAAAACTGTTTTTT
TRBV18,.,.,TRBJ1-5,13,CASLRTVNQPQHF,TGTGCCAGCCTCCGGACAGTCAATCAGCCCCAGCATTTT
TRBV5-1,TRBD2,many,TRBJ2-5,16,CASSYPKRGGRETQYF,TGCGCCAGCAGCTACCCCAAGCGGGGGGGCCGGGAGACCCAGTACTTC
TRBV5-1,.,many,TRBJ1-2,13,CASSLAATYGYTF,TGCGCCAGCAGCTTGGCTGCAACCTATGGCTACACCTTC
TRBV6-2/TRBV6-3,TRBD2,few,TRBJ2-7,14,CASSYWPSGHEQYF,TGTGCCAGCAGTTACTGGCCTAGCGGGCACGAGCAGTACTTC
TRBV12-3/TRBV12-4,.,few,TRBJ1-1,13,CASRNQMNTEAFF,TGTGCCAGCAGGAATCAGATGAACACTGAAGCTTTCTTT
TRBV4-1,.,.,TRBJ1-2,15,CASSPNRDPYYGYTF,TGCGCCAGCAGCCCCAACAGGGATCCCTACTATGGCTACACCTTC
TRBV13,TRBD1,many,TRBJ2-7,13,CASSRDRAGEQYF,TGTGCCAGCAGCCGGGACAGGGCGGGTGAGCAGTACTTC
TRBV9,.,many,TRBJ1-6,14,CASSVLGENSPLHF,TGTGCCAGCAGCGTACTCGGAGAAAATTCACCCCTCCACTTT
TRBV7-2,.,.,TRBJ2-6,14,CASSWGSGANVLTF,TGTGCCAGCAGCTGGGGCTCTGGGGCCAACGTCCTGACTTTC
TRBV7-2,TRBD1,many,TRBJ2-5,15,CASSRKGTGDATQYF,TGTGCCAGCAGCCGGAAGGGGACAGGGGATGCGACCCAGTACTTC
TRBV6-5,.,.,TRBJ2-5,15,CASSYREVFQETQYF,TGTGCCAGCAGTTACAGAGAGGTGTTCCAAGAGACCCAGTACTTC
TRBV5-1,.,few,TRBJ1-3,16,CASSAFQGSSGNTIYF,TGCGCCAGCAGCGCCTTTCAGGGTAGCTCTGGAAACACCATATATTTT
TRBV12-3/TRBV12-4,.,many,TRBJ1-2,13,CASSFLSGYGYTF,TGTGCCAGCAGTTTCCTATCGGGCTATGGCTACACCTTC
TRBV7-2,TRBD1,many,TRBJ1-4,16,CASSSTLTGGNEKLFF,TGTGCCAGCAGCTCGACCCTAACAGGGGGGAATGAAAAACTGTTTTTT
TRBV18,.,few,TRBJ2-7,15,CASSPPARVTYEQYF,TGTGCCAGCTCACCACCGGCCAGGGTGACCTACGAGCAGTACTTC
TRBV18,TRBD1,few,TRBJ2-7,14,CASSPRDRAYEQYF,TGTGCCAGCTCACCCAGGGACAGGGCGTACGAGCAGTACTTC
TRBV30,TRBD1,few,TRBJ2-7,14,CAWSVPGGTYEQYF,TGTGCCTGGAGCGTCCCAGGGGGAACCTACGAGCAGTACTTC
TRBV12-1,.,few,TRBJ2-5,15,CASSFPGTGKETQYF,TGTGCCAGCAGCTTCCCCGGGACAGGGAAAGAGACCCAGTACTTC
TRBV7-2,.,many,TRBJ1-2,13,CASSPSGGTGYTF,TGTGCCAGCAGCCCGAGCGGGGGGACGGGCTACACCTTC
TRBV2,.,few,TRBJ2-6,15,CASTEGGSGANVLTF,TGTGCCAGCACTGAGGGGGGCTCTGGGGCCAACGTCCTGACTTTC
TRBV7-9,.,many,TRBJ1-5,13,CASSLEVNQPQHF,TGTGCCAGCAGCTTAGAGGTCAATCAGCCCCAGCATTTT
TRBV6-5,.,.,TRBJ1-2,15,CASSYLGKANYGYTF,TGTGCCAGCAGTTACCTGGGTAAAGCTAACTATGGCTACACCTTC
TRBV5-1,TRBD1,few,TRBJ1-1,14,CASSRTGVDTEAFF,TGCGCCAGCAGCAGGACAGGGGTGGACACTGAAGCTTTCTTT
TRBV19,.,many,TRBJ2-2,15,CASSIDRLGTGELFF,TGTGCCAGTAGTATAGATCGACTTGGCACCGGGGAGCTGTTTTTT
TRBV2,TRBD2,many,TRBJ2-7,15,CASSDGTRGVSEQYF,TGTGCCAGCAGTGACGGGACTCGGGGGGTGAGTGAGCAGTACTTC
TRBV20-1,.,many,TRBJ2-5,14,CSGGAGQKRETQYF,TGCAGCGGCGGAGCGGGCCAAAAAAGGGAGACCCAGTACTTC
TRBV20-1,.,many,TRBJ2-3,11,CSASLDTAQYF,TGCAGTGCGTCACTAGATACGGCACAGTATTTT
TRBV4-3,.,many,TRBJ2-3,14,CASSPRSIADTQYF,TGCGCCAGCAGCCCCCGATCGATCGCGGATACGCAGTATTTT
TRBV2,.,few,TRBJ2-1,12,CASRTELNEQFF,TGTGCCAGCAGGACGGAGTTAAATGAGCAGTTCTTC
TRBV7-2,.,.,TRBJ2-3,12,CASSEWGYTQYF,TGTGCCAGCAGCGAATGGGGCTATACGCAGTATTTT
TRBV7-2,TRBD2,many,TRBJ2-1,15,CASSLEGLAGIEQFF,TGTGCCAGCAGCTTAGAGGGACTAGCGGGGATTGAGCAGTTCTTC
TRBV5-1,.,few,TRBJ1-1,15,CASSLDPVRWTEAFF,TGCGCCAGCAGCTTGGATCCGGTTAGATGGACTGAAGCTTTCTTT
TRBV20-1,.,few,TRBJ1-1,11,CSVLGNPEAFF,TGCAGTGTTCTAGGGAACCCCGAAGCTTTCTTT
TRBV12-3/TRBV12-4,.,many,TRBJ1-1,16,CASSLGPRGSYTEAFF,TGTGCCAGCAGTTTGGGACCCCGCGGTTCCTACACTGAAGCTTTCTTT
TRBV19,.,once,TRBJ2-3,16,CASSIIKGSFTDTQYF,TGTGCCAGTAGTATTATTAAGGGATCTTTCACAGATACGCAGTATTTT
TRBV4-1,.,many,TRBJ2-2,14,CASSQDRYTGELFF,TGCGCCAGCAGTCAGGACAGATACACCGGGGAGCTGTTTTTT
TRBV29-1,.,.,TRBJ1-1,12,CSAGGSNTEAFF,TGCAGCGCCGGGGGGTCAAACACTGAAGCTTTCTTT
TRBV20-1,.,.,TRBJ1-3,13,CSANRASGNTIYF,TGCAGTGCAAACAGGGCATCTGGAAACACCATATATTTT
TRBV5-1,.,.,TRBJ2-3,13,CASSQGGTDTQYF,TGCGCCAGTTCTCAGGGAGGCACAGATACGCAGTATTTT
TRBV28,TRBD1,many,TRBJ1-5,16,CASSFQGASQDQPQHF,TGTGCCAGCAGTTTTCAGGGGGCGTCACAGGATCAGCCCCAGCATTTT
TRBV14,.,many,TRBJ2-1,19,CASSQEYRVWGISYNEQFF,TGTGCCAGCAGCCAAGAATACCGTGTCTGGGGAATCTCCTACAATGAGCAGTTCTTC
TRBV11-2,TRBD1,.,TRBJ2-5,14,CASSRQGIQETQYF,TGTGCCAGCAGTCGACAGGGTATCCAAGAGACCCAGTACTTC
TRBV7-9,.,few,TRBJ1-5,13,CASSLDGFRPQHF,TGTGCCAGCAGCTTGGACGGTTTTAGGCCCCAGCATTTT
TRBV12-3/TRBV12-4,.,few,TRBJ2-7,16,CASSLAGVVRVSEQYF,TGTGCCAGCAGTTTAGCGGGTGTAGTCAGGGTATCCGAGCAGTACTTC
TRBV6-6,.,few,TRBJ1-2,15,CASSFRQSKNYGYTF,TGTGCCAGCTCTTTTCGACAGTCAAAAAACTATGGCTACACCTTC
TRBV6-6,.,.,TRBJ1-2,17,CASSLYPPGHRNYGYTF,TGTGCCAGCAGTCTCTATCCACCGGGACACCGTAACTATGGCTACACCTTC
TRBV12-3/TRBV12-4,TRBD2,.,TRBJ2-1,11,CASSRGGEQFF,TGTGCCAGCAGCCGCGGGGGTGAGCAGTTCTTC
TRBV20-1,TRBD1,many,TRBJ2-7,13,CSARRTGLSEQYF,TGCAGTGCTAGAAGGACAGGGTTGAGCGAGCAGTACTTC
TRBV5-6,.,many,TRBJ1-5,13,CASSLGLSQPQHF,TGTGCCAGCAGCCTTGGACTTAGTCAGCCCCAGCATTTT
TRBV27,.,many,TRBJ2-6,15,CASSPRNVRANVLTF,TGTGCCAGCAGTCCGAGGAACGTACGGGCCAACGTCCTGACTTTC
TRBV9,TRBD1,many,TRBJ1-2,17,CASSAGTGSREGYGYTF,TGTGCCAGCAGCGCCGGGACAGGGAGTAGGGAGGGCTATGGCTACACCTTC